A selection of T cell receptor beta chains follows, all from one sample in a study of T cells expressing NK-cell markers. Using the 5' RACE reads, TCRdb records one entry per CDR3 protein without DNA. The sample table includes about 140,000 distinct CDR3 sequences. The sample taken for sequencing was blood T cells: a sorted CD56 or NKG2C T cell subset, CD4+ or CD8+ T cells, or bulk PBMC T cells (not recorded which). The receptors here all came from a man aged 18 to 30 in good health. Both conserved end residues are part of each CDR3.

j_call v_call cdr3_aa
TRBJ2-7 TRBV4-2 CASSQEEGLVRSYEQYF
TRBJ2-7 TRBV20-1 CSAEMSRGLGEQYF
TRBJ1-1 TRBV4-2 CASSPLRGQRPNTEAFF
TRBJ2-1 TRBV14 CASSQLQGGKHGEQFF
TRBJ2-3 TRBV7-8 CASSLARLVDTQYF
TRBJ2-7 TRBV20-1 CSASPESAGLYEQYF
TRBJ1-2 TRBV27 CASSLILGSTNYGYTF
TRBJ1-2 TRBV12-3/TRBV12-4 CASSLVRVDGYTF
TRBJ2-1 TRBV19 CASSIAKGDIYEQFF
TRBJ1-4 TRBV4-2 CASSKGQVGSNEKLFF
TRBJ2-1 TRBV7-2 CASSYDRYNEQFF
TRBJ2-7 TRBV28 CASTLRGGELDYEQYF
TRBJ2-7 TRBV20-1 CSARASGTHEQYF
TRBJ2-3 TRBV12-3/TRBV12-4 CASSVAGGIDTQYF
TRBJ2-2 TRBV15 CATSRQTGANTGELFF